This T cell receptor (beta chain) stems from a study of Graves' ophthalmopathy and Graves' hyperthyroidism. General study findings and limits: Blood samples also showed most expanded thyroid clonotypes exceeding 0.001 frequency.

TCR beta CDR3 amplification used RNA transcripts. An opening RT-PCR round employed HTBI primers and preceded a second-round multiplex PCR. TCRdb independently ran MiXCR on the multiplex PCR reads; one entry per CDR3 protein. Of 900,000 to 1,200,000 distinct CDR3 sequences listed, about 35% are singletons. Concerning this clonotype itself: Its specificity is unknown.

The source is an adult man with Graves' hyperthyroidism. The specimen sequenced was peripheral blood or thyroid tissue (not recorded which).

CDR3 bases: TGCAGCGTGGGGGTAGGGGACACTGAAGCTTTCTTT. Encoded protein: CSVGVGDTEAFF. The V call is TRBV29-1, the J call TRBJ1-1; perhaps TRBD1 as D (5 bases). CDR3 length: 12 amino acids. In germline, CDR1 is SQVTM, CDR2 ANQGSEA. Deletions cut 6 bases from V and 3 bases from J, with 11 bases between.